The clone carrying this T cell receptor beta chain was seen a handful of times. CDR1 is SGHRS and CDR2 is YFSETQ in the germline V gene. V shed 4 bases and J 5 bases; nucleotides not matched to a gene: 10. The CDR3 length is 15 residues. In TCRdb, the RT-PCR reads were re-called with MiXCR into one record per CDR3 protein. Altogether hundreds of thousands of distinct CDR3 sequences are present, approximately 15% being singletons, with the ten largest covering 3.6%. The genes are TRBV5-1 and TRBJ2-3, with 7 bases matching TRBD1. Sequenced material: memory CD4+ T cells from blood. This sequence was found in a female donor in good health, serving as a healthy control. CDR3 in DNA: TGCGCCAGCAGCACCGTAACAGGGGCGGGAGATACGCAGTATTTT. This sequence encodes CASSTVTGAGDTQYF.